The next 6 T cell receptor beta chains were all read from a single sample in a study of spatial heterogeneity in lung cancer. TCRdb re-called the 5' RACE reads through MiXCR, storing one row per CDR3 protein. The sample includes under 15,000 distinct CDR3 sequences, 5.6% seen only once; the top ten take more than 9.5%. Whole-study findings and limits: Expanded intratumoral alpha and beta TCR counts tracked tumor mutation counts.

Time point denoted: sample taken at primary tumor resection. Antigens of these TCRs are unknown. The source was lung tumor tissue, collected at surgery. These receptors all stem from a female donor with early-stage non-small cell lung cancer.

Ten or more counts support this clonotype. A much larger clone differs by one base, so this may be a read error. This beta chain is off target for a library built for alpha chains, so its abundance means little. The chain uses TRBV29-1 and TRBJ2-7, with D perhaps matching TRBD2 (6 bases). The length of the CDR3 is 12 residues. Deletions cut 7 bases from V and 1 base from J, with 11 bases between. Germline V gives CDR1 SQVTM, CDR2 ANQGSEA. The CDR3 here is CSARAGSYEQYF. CDR3 sequence (DNA): TGCAGCGCCCGGGCGGGGTCCTACGAGCAGTACTTC.

This clonotype has at least ten counts. This beta chain slipped into a library made for alpha chains as a stray read, so its size is not meaningful. This chain connects TRBV9 to TRBJ2-2, with TRBD2 as a possible D gene (5 bases). The CDR3 runs 16 residues. Per germline, CDR1 SGDLS and CDR2 YYNGEE. V gave up 2 bases and J gave up 5 bases, with 16 bases separating them. CDR3 protein: CASSVWESPGTGELFF. CDR3 DNA sequence: TGTGCCAGCAGCGTTTGGGAAAGTCCGGGAACCGGGGAGCTGTTTTTT.

This clonotype was seen at least ten times. As an off-target read in a library built for alpha chains, this beta chain has a frequency of little significance. The chain combines TRBV4-1 with TRBJ1-3; perhaps TRBD1 as D (6 bases). Trimming shortened V by 1 base and J by 1 base, and 17 bases separated the two germline ends. Germline V gene sequence: CDR1 MGHRA, CDR2 YSYEKL. This CDR3 region has 18 residues. This CDR3 is CASSQGRAAGASGNTIYF. The CDR3 DNA is TGCGCCAGCAGCCAAGGGCGCGCCGCAGGGGCGTCTGGAAACACCATATATTTT.

This clonotype has at least ten counts. Because this beta chain is a stray read in a library intended to capture alpha chains, its abundance should not be given much weight. The chain uses TRBV20-1 and TRBJ2-5; D is unclear. Germline CDR1 DFQATT, CDR2 SNEGSKA (reference sequence). The CDR3 has 11 amino acids. Trimming stripped 5 bases from V and 7 bases from J, with 11 bases between. CDR3 sequence (DNA): TGCAGTGCTGGGGTTCGGTGGACCCAGTACTTC. Amino acid sequence: CSAGVRWTQYF.

This clonotype has only a few counts. This beta chain is a stray sequence in a library constructed for alpha chains; its clone size is not meaningful. This chain connects TRBV7-9 to TRBJ2-3; D gene uncertain. V was clipped by 2 bases and J by 4 bases, with 7 bases between them. Per germline, CDR1 SEHNR and CDR2 FQNEAQ (reference sequence). This CDR3 spans 13 amino acids. This chain's CDR3 is CASSLSAADTQYF. The CDR3 region has the DNA TGTGCCAGCAGCTTAAGTGCCGCAGATACGCAGTATTTT.

This clonotype came up many times. Because the library targeted alpha chains, this beta chain is an off-target read whose size means little. The chain has TRBV7-2 and TRBJ2-7; D not resolved. This CDR3 has 15 amino acids. Germline CDR1 is SGHTA and CDR2 is FQGNSA. Between the trimmed V and J ends, which lost 5 bases and 0 bases, there was a span of 14 bases. The CDR3 is CASSPQGVSSYEQYF. In DNA form, the CDR3 reads TGTGCCAGCAGCCCTCAAGGAGTCAGCTCCTACGAGCAGTACTTC.